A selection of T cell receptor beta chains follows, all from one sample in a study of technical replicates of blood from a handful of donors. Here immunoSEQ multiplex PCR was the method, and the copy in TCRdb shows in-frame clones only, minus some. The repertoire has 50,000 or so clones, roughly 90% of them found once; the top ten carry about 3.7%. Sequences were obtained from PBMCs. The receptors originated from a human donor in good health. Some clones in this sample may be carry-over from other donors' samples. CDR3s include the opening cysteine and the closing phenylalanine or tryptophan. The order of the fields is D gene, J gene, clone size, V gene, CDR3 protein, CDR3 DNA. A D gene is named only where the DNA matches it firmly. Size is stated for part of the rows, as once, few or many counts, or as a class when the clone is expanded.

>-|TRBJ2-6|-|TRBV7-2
CASSPQGTSGANVLTF
TGTGCCAGCAGCCCTCAGGGTACGTCTGGGGCCAACGTCCTGACTTTC
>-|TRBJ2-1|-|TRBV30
CAWSLTGFGEQFF
TGTGCCTGGAGTCTCACAGGATTCGGTGAGCAGTTCTTC
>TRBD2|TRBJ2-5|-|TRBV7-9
CASSPRSGRTETQYF
TGTGCCAGCAGCCCGAGGAGCGGGAGAACGGAGACCCAGTACTTC
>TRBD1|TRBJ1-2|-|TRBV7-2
CASSLGQGAGYGYTF
TGTGCCAGCAGCTTAGGACAGGGGGCCGGCTATGGCTACACCTTC
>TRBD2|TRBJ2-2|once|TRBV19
CASSWTSGSGELFF
TGTGCCAGTAGTTGGACTAGCGGGAGCGGGGAGCTGTTTTTT
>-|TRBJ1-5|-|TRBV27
CASSWANHQPQHF
TGTGCCAGCAGTTGGGCCAACCATCAGCCCCAGCATTTT
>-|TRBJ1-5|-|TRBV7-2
CASSPNSNQPQHF
TGTGCCAGCAGCCCCAATAGCAATCAGCCCCAGCATTTT
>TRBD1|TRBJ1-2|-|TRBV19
CASRGRDRGYGYTF
TGTGCCAGTAGGGGCCGAGACAGGGGGTATGGCTACACCTTC
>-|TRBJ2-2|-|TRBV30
CAWTLTRNTGELFF
TGTGCCTGGACCCTAACGAGGAACACCGGGGAGCTGTTTTTT
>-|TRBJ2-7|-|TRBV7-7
CARSGPSRSYEQYF
TGTGCCCGCTCAGGGCCCAGCAGGTCCTACGAGCAGTACTTC
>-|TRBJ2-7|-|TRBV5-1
CASSATGNYEQYF
TGCGCCAGCAGCGCTACAGGGAACTACGAGCAGTACTTC
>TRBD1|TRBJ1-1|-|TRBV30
CAWSVGRGEAFF
TGTGCCTGGAGTGTAGGCAGGGGGGAAGCTTTCTTT
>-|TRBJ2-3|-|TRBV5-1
CASSLGDFPDTQYF
TGCGCCAGCAGCTTGGGGGACTTTCCAGATACGCAGTATTTT
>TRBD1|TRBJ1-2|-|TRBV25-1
CASSETRQGYGYTF
TGTGCCAGCAGTGAAACCCGACAGGGGTATGGCTACACCTTC
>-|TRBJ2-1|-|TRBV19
CASSRVGLYNEQFF
TGTGCCAGTAGTAGAGTGGGACTGTACAATGAGCAGTTCTTC
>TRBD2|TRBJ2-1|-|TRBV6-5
CASRKEVAGGEQFF
TGTGCCAGCAGGAAAGAAGTAGCGGGAGGGGAGCAGTTCTTC